This TCR beta chain was identified during a study of response to subunit inactivated influenza vaccine (dated by TCRdb to the late 2010s). About the investigation overall: Deep quantitative T cell receptor repertoire profiling was used in the study to track responses to a trivalent subunit inactivated influenza vaccine. Overall results and qualifications from the work: The authors suggested that each seasonal influenza vaccination may recruit only a limited number of new T cells.

Notes on this clonotype: The clone's antigen remains unknown. No base quality information exists; no much larger clone differs at one position.

The library was built by means of RT-PCR. Instrument used: Illumina HiSeq 2500. TCRdb reanalyzed the raw reads on its own, using fastp at Q25 for trimming and MiXCR for clone calling, and kept in-frame beta chains. Each entry merges the rows of one CDR3 protein and shows their most common DNA and genes. In this sample the table shows just under 550,000 distinct CDR3 sequences, around a quarter of which occur a single time. The ten largest clonotypes hold 2.5% to 3.5% of the sample. The germline V and J ends show losses of 11 bases and 2 bases respectively, and no gene match explains 4 bases of the junction. Via the germline V gene, CDR1 is MNHEY and CDR2 SVGAGI. From its cysteine to its phenylalanine, the CDR3 spans 12 amino acids. The entry retains the CDR3 DNA only, 36 bases that are in frame from base 1. This same sample was also taken into another study, of T cells expressing NK-cell markers. As the second study states: TCR beta cDNA libraries were prepared using 5'RACE template switching, which introduced a universal primer site and unique molecular identifiers. Eight or nine donors provided sorted CD3+CD56+NKG2C+, CD3+CD56+NKG2C- and CD3+CD56-NKG2C+ T-cell subsets, whose TCR beta-chain repertoires were profiled. Of the eight sequenced donors, seven were found to be HCMV-seropositive and one was found to be HCMV-seronegative. In several experiments an anti-gammadeltaTCR antibody was added to restrict sorting to alphabetaTCR-expressing T cells. In more than five donors, the dominant CD3+CD56+NKG2C+ clonotypes were found to rank among the top 10 CD8+ clonotypes and to make up about 1.0-7.5% of CD8+ T cells. Those dominant clonotypes were again the most abundant among CD3+CD56-NKG2C+ cells in several donors, at roughly 25-65%. It remained unclear whether the expanded NKG2C-expressing T cell clones were specific for HCMV antigens. All eight donors whose samples were sequenced were randomly selected healthy volunteers, three of them men and five women. To determine HCMV serostatus, a commercial ELISA kit was used to detect HCMV-specific IgG in serum. Ficoll density gradient centrifugation was used to isolate peripheral blood mononuclear cells from blood. Magnetic immunoseparation with Miltenyi isolation kits was used to isolate CD4+ and CD8+ T cells from PBMC. cDNA synthesis was primed from the TCR beta constant segment, followed by two successive PCR amplification steps. Sequencing of the libraries produced 2 x 150 bp reads on Illumina HiSeq 2000/2500, MiSeq or NextSeq. MIGEC was used to demultiplex reads and group the reads by UMI, and MiTCR was used to assemble and quantify clonotypes. To exclude erroneous sequences, any TCR cDNA sequence not supported by at least two reads was discarded. Downstream repertoire analysis used the tcR package, and clonotypes were matched across fractions by CDR3 nucleotide sequence plus V segment. VDJmatch was used to annotate antigen specificity against VDJdb, with one amino acid substitution allowed in CDR3.

The TCR sequence derives from a man aged 50 or older who received an inactivated influenza vaccine. Donor details come from another sample of the same person, matched by shared clones. The chain is made from TRBV6-5 and TRBJ2-7, with 9 bases in between that match TRBD1. This material consisted of CD4+ T cells sorted from PBMCs, taken roughly 12 days after vaccination. The CDR3 protein sequence reads: CASGTGPYEQYF. The DNA sequence reads TGTGCCTCCGGGACAGGGCCCTACGAGCAGTACTTC.